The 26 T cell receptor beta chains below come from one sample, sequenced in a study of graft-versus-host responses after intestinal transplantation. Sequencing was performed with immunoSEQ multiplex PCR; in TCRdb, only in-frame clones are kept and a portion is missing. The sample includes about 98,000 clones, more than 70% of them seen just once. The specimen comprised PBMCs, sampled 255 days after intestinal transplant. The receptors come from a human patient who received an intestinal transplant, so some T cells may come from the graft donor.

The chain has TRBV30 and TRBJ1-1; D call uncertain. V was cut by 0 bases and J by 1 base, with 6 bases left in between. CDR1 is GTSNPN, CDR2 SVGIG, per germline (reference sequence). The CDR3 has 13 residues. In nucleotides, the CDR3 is TGTGCCTGGAGTGTTGGTCAGAACACTGAAGCTTTCTTT. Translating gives CAWSVGQNTEAFF.

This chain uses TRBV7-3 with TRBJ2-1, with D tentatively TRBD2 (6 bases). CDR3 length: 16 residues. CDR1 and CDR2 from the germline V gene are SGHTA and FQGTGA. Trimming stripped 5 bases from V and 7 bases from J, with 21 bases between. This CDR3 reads CASSPSRALSGNEQFF. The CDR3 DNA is TGTGCCAGCAGCCCGAGCCGGGCCCTCAGCGGGAATGAGCAGTTCTTC.

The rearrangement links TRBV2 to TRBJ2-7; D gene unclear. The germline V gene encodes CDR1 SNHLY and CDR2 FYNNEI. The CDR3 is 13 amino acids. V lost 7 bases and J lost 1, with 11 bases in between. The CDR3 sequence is CASTRLGSYEQYF. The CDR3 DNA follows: TGTGCCAGCACCAGACTGGGATCCTACGAGCAGTACTTC.

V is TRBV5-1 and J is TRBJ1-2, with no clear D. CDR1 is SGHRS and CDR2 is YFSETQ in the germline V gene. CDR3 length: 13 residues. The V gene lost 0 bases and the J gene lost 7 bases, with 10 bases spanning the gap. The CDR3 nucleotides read TGCGCCAGCAGCTTGGGTCAGGATCGTGGCTACACCTTC. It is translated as CASSLGQDRGYTF.

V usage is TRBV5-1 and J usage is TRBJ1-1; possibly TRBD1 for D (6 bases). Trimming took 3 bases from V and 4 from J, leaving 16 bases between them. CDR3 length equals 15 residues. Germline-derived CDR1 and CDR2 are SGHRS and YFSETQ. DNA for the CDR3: TGCGCCAGCAGCTCAGGCGGTCAGGGGATCACTGAAGCTTTCTTT. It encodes CASSSGGQGITEAFF. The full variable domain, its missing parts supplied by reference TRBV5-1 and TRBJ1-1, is KAGVTQTPRYLIKTRGQQVTLSCSPISGHRSVSWYQQTPGQGLQFLFEYFSETQRNKGNFPGRFSGRQFSNSRSEMNVSTLELGDSALYLCASSSGGQGITEAFFGQGTRLTVV.

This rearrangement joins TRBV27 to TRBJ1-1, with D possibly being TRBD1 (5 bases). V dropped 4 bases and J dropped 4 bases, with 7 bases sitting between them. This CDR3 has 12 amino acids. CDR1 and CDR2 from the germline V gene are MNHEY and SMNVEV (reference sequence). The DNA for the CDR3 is TGTGCCAGCAGTTCCGACAGCACTGAAGCTTTCTTT. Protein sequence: CASSSDSTEAFF.

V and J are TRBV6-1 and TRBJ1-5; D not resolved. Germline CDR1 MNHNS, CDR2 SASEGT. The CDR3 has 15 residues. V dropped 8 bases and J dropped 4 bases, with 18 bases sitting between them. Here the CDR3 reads CASAVSSGRNQPQHF. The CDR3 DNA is TGTGCCAGCGCGGTTTCCAGCGGTCGAAATCAGCCCCAGCATTTT.

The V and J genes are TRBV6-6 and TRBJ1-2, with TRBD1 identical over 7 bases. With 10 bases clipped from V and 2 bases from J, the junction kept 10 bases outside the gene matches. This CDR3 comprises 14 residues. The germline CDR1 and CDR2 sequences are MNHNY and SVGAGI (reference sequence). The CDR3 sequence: CATQTGTENYGYTF. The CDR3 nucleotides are TGTGCCACCCAAACCGGGACAGAGAACTATGGCTACACCTTC.

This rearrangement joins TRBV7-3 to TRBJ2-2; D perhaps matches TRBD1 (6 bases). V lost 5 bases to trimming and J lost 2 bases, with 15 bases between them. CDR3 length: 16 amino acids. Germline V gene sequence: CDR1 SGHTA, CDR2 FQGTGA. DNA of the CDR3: TGTGCCAGCAGCCTTAAGGGGGAAATCAACACCGGGGAGCTGTTTTTT. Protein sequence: CASSLKGEINTGELFF.

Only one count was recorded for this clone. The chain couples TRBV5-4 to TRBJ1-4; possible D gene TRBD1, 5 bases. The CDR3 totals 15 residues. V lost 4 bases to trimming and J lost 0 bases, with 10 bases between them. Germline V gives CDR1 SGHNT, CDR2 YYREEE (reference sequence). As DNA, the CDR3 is TGTGCCAGCAGCGAGGGGATTGCAACTAATGAAAAACTGTTTTTT. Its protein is CASSEGIATNEKLFF.

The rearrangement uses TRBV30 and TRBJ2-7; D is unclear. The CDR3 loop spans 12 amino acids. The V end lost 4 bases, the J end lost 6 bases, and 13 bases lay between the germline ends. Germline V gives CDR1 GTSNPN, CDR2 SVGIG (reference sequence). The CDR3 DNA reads TGTGCCTGGAACGTGGGTCCGGGCGAGCAGTACGTC. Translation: CAWNVGPGEQYV.

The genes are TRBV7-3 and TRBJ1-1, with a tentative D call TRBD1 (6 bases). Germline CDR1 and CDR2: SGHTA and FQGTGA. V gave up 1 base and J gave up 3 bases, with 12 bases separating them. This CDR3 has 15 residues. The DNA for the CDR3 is TGTGCCAGCAGCTTAAGGGGGGGCAGAGACACTGAAGCTTTCTTT. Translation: CASSLRGGRDTEAFF.

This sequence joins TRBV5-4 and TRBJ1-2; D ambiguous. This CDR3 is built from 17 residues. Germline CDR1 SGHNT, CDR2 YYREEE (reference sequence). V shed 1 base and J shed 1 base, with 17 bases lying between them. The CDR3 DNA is TGTGCCAGCAGCTTGACGTTTCGCAGTACTTATAACTATGGCTACACCTTC. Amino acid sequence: CASSLTFRSTYNYGYTF.

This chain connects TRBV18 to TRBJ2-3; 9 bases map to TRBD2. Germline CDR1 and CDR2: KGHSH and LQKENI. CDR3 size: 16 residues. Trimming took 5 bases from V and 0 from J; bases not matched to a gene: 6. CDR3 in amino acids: CASSLLAGASTDTQYF. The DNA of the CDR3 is TGTGCCAGCTCATTACTAGCGGGTGCTAGCACAGATACGCAGTATTTT.

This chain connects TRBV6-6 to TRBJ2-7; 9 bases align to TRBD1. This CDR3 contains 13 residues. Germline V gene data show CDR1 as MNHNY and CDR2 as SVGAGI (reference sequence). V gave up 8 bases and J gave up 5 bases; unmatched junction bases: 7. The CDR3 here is CASSQGAGDEQYV. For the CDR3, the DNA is TGTGCCAGCTCACAGGGGGCTGGGGACGAGCAGTACGTC.

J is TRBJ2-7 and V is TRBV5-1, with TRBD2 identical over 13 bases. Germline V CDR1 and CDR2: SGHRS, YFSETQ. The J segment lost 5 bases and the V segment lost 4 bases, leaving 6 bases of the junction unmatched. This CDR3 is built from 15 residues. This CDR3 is CASSLRTSGRDEQYF. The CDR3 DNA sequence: TGCGCCAGCAGCCTTCGGACTAGCGGGAGAGACGAGCAGTACTTC.

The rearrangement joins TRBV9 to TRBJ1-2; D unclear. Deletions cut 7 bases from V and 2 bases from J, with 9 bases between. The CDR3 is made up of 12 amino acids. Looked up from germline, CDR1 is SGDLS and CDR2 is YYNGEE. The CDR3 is CASGAGNYGYTF. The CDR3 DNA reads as TGTGCCAGCGGCGCCGGGAACTATGGCTACACCTTC.

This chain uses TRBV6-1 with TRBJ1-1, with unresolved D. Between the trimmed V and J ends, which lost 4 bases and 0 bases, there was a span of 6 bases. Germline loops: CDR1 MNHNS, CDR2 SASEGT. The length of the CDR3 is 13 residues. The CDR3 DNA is TGTGCCAGCAGTGGGAATATGAACACTGAAGCTTTCTTT. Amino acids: CASSGNMNTEAFF.

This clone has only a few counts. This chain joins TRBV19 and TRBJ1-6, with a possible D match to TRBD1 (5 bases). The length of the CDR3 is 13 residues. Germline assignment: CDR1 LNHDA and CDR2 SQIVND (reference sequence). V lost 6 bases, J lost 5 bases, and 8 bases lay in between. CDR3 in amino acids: CASSLGDNSPLHF. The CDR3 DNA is TGTGCCAGTAGCTTAGGGGATAATTCACCCCTCCACTTT.

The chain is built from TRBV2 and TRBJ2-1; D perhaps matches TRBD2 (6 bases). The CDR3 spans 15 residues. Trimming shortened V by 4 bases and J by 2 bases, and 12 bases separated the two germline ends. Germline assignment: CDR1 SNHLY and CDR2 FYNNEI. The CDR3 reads CASSGGDWTYNEQFF. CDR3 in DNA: TGTGCCAGCAGTGGGGGGGACTGGACCTACAATGAGCAGTTCTTC.

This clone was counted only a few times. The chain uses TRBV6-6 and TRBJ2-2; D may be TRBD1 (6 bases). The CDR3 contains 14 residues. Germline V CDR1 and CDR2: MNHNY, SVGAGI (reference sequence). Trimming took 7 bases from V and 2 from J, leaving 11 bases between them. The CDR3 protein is CASTPGVNTGELFF. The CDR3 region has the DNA TGTGCCAGCACCCCAGGGGTTAACACCGGGGAGCTGTTTTTT.

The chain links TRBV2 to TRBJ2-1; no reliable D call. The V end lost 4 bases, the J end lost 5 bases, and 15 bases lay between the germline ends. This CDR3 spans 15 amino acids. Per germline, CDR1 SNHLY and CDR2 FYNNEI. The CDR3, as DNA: TGTGCCAGCAGTGGGCTACCCCAACGGAACAATGAGCAGTTCTTC. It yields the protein CASSGLPQRNNEQFF. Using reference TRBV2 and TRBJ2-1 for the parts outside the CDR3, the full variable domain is EPEVTQTPSHQVTQMGQEVILRCVPISNHLYFYWYRQILGQKVEFLVSFYNNEISEKSEIFDDQFSVERPDGSNFTLKIRSTKLEDSAMYFCASSGLPQRNNEQFFGPGTRLTVL.

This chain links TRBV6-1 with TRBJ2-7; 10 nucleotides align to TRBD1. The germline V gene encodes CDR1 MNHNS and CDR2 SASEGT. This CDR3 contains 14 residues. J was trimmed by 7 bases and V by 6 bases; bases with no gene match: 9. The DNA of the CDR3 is TGTGCCAGCAGCCGGGACAGGGGAGCGGGGGAGCAGTACTTC. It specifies CASSRDRGAGEQYF.

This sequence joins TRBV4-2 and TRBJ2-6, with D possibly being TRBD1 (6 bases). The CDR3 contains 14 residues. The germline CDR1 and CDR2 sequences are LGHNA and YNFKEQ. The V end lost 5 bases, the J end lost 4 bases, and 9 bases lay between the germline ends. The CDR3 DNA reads TGTGCCAGCAGCGAAGGGGGAGGGGCCAACGTCCTGACTTTC. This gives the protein CASSEGGGANVLTF.

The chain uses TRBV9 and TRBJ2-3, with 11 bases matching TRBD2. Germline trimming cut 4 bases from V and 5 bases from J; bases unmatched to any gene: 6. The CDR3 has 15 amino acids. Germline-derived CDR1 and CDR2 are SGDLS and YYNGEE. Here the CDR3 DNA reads TGTGCCAGCAGCCCTGCCGGACTAGCGGGAGATACGCAGTATTTT. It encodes CASSPAGLAGDTQYF.

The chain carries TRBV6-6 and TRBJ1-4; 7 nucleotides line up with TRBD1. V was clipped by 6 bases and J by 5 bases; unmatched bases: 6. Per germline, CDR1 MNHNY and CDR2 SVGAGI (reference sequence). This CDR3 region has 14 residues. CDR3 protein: CASRKTGPNEKLFF. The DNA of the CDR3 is TGTGCCAGCAGAAAGACAGGGCCGAATGAAAAACTGTTTTTT.